This T cell receptor (beta chain) came from a study of CD8 T cells in ankylosing spondylitis. Points from the study as a whole: According to the report, clones linked to the disease were significantly enriched in matched synovial fluid samples taken from ankylosing spondylitis patients. A TCR beta motif of several highly homologous variants appeared characteristic of ankylosing spondylitis blood. Peripheral blood samples showed relatively rare disease-linked clones, and these clones were CD8+.

Making use of molecular barcodes, quantitative 5'-RACE generated TCR beta libraries. TCRdb independently ran MiXCR on the 5' RACE reads; one entry per CDR3 protein. The profile shows under 300,000 distinct CDR3 sequences, around 10% of them singletons. This clonotype was picked up many times. Its specificity is unknown. The CDR3 consists of 15 residues. The germline V gene encodes CDR1 SEHNR and CDR2 FQNEAQ (reference sequence). V gave up 4 bases and J gave up 7 bases; unmatched junction bases: 7. Sequencing was carried out using blood, either unsorted or a sorted T cell fraction (not recorded which). The chain has TRBV7-9 and TRBJ2-1; 10 bases match TRBD2. This clonotype was sampled from a male donor with ankylosing spondylitis or in good health (not recorded which). The chain's CDR3 is CASSSPSGSRNEQFF. CDR3 DNA sequence: TGTGCCAGCAGCTCCCCTAGCGGGAGTCGTAATGAGCAGTTCTTC. The complete variable domain, with remaining parts taken from reference TRBV7-9 and TRBJ2-1, reads DTGVSQNPRHKITKRGQNVTFRCDPISEHNRLYWYRQTLGQGPEFLTYFQNEAQLEKSRLLSDRFSAERPKGSFSTLEIQRTEQGDSAMYLCASSSPSGSRNEQFFGPGTRLTVL.